One T cell receptor (beta chain) is described in this entry. The antigen is undetermined. Libraries were prepared by immunoSEQ multiplex PCR; TCRdb keeps only in-frame clonotypes and omits some of them. The table lists 70,000 to 95,000 clones, 90% to 95% of them singletons, with about a fifth in the top ten. The sample originates from a study of OX40 agonist ivuxolimab in advanced cancers. Study overall: The group had a mean age of about 60 years, ranged from about 23 to 85, and was 82.7% male. Points from the study as a whole: With doses of 0.1-3.0 mg/kg, partial responders showed among the lowest clonal expansion.

V was shortened by 1 base and J by 0 bases, with 13 bases between the two germline ends. Germline loops: CDR1 SGHDN, CDR2 FVKESK. The CDR3 covers 16 residues. This specimen consisted of CD4+ or CD8+ T cells sorted from blood, obtained in a trial of the OX40 agonist ivuxolimab. This clonotype was obtained from an adult with an advanced solid tumor such as melanoma, head and neck, liver or kidney cancer. V gene TRBV14 combines with J gene TRBJ2-7; D tentatively reads TRBD1 or TRBD2 (5 bases each). CDR3 sequence reads: CASSQGLEGLSYEQYF. DNA of the CDR3: TGTGCCAGCAGCCAAGGGCTTGAGGGGCTCTCCTACGAGCAGTACTTC.